This T cell receptor (beta chain) was found in a study of T cell responses to AZD1222 COVID-19 vaccine (dated by TCRdb to the early 2020s). In terms of the full investigation: AZD1222 recipients with second doses at about 4 weeks or about 12 weeks were pooled, because spike-specific TCR depth and breadth did not differ between schedules. TCR sequencing covered 233 trial participants: 200 to 220 given two doses of AZD1222 and 26 given two doses of MenACWY control vaccine. Trial participants were enrolled into age subgroups of 18-55, 56-69 and 70-plus years, which contained approximately 150, 28 and 58 TCR-sequenced participants, respectively.

Details on this clone: It has no known antigen specificity. Per-base qualities were not stored, and no clone one base away is much larger.

General conclusions and limits of the study: After two AZD1222 doses, both the breadth and the depth of spike-specific TCRs were significantly higher than at day 0 and than in MenACWY recipients. Because no day 14 peak-response samples were available, the repertoires could be characterized only after the peak T cell response. The 56-69-year group was small, and its depth increase did not reach significance, likely because of low power. Reportedly, close to half of the unique spike-specific TCRs recognized epitopes lying outside the regions that are mutated in the B.1.351 and B.1.1.7 variants. The whole spike protein was spanned by vaccine-associated CD4 TCRs, and dominant responses were seen in regions 160-218 and 743-854. Participants were mostly white British, with more females than males. The authors suggested clonal diversity may have been underestimated. Conclusions about previously exposed vaccinees are limited because only 5 or 6 AZD1222 recipients were SARS-CoV-2 seropositive at baseline.

The intended sense of this specimen's time point label: baseline before first vaccination. Vaccinee samples were obtained from the UK trials COV001 and COV002, which included a single-blind randomized controlled phase 2/3 trial of AZD1222 (ChAdOx1 nCoV-19) in healthy adults. Trial participant PBMC samples were collected at day 0 and day 28 after the second dose for TCRbeta chain sequencing. The CDR3 numbers 14 residues from cysteine through phenylalanine. CDR3 DNA only is kept here, 42 bases in frame from base 1. V lost 7 bases and J lost 1 base; the stretch between them is 10 bases long. For CDR1 and CDR2, the germline V gene lists MNHEY and SVGAGI. The CDR3 regions of human TCRbeta chains were analyzed by immunosequencing. The original pipeline was this. Repertoire TCRs were checked for matches against a reference library of SARS-CoV-2-specific TCRs that had been generated using the MIRA antigen-specificity platform. Breadth meant the fraction of unique TCRs that were SARS-CoV-2-associated, whereas depth meant the fraction of total T cells that were SARS-CoV-2-associated. Using the MIRA data, each spike-specific TCR was mapped to the spike region that the TCR reacts to and placed in a CD4 or CD8 class. Log10-transformed breadth and depth values were compared by one-way ANOVA with Sidak's multiple comparisons tests. TCRdb retrieved this table from immuneACCESS and kept in-frame rearrangements only. Not all clones are present; in checked studies, unresolved V genes account for under half, and no reason is known for the remainder. D and trimming were read from the DNA, whereas the V and J calls and clone size are those reported in that table. The sample records about 130,000 clones, 70% to 90% of which are singletons. Around 8% of the sample goes to the ten largest clones.

The chain links TRBV6-5 with TRBJ2-2; TRBD2 is possibly the D segment (6 matching bases). The sample in question was peripheral blood, obtained on day 0 of AZD1222 vaccination. The sequence was obtained from an adult in good health. CDR3 protein: CASMGLLNTGELFF. The DNA sequence reads TGTGCCAGCATGGGACTCCTGAACACCGGGGAGCTGTTTTTT.